This passage covers 21 T cell receptor beta chains from one sample sequenced in a study of human T cells and chemical hapten exposure. The time point was: patch test 1, 2 weeks after DPC sensitization. Treatment specified: therapeutic diphenylcyclopropenone sensitization with weekly scalp DPC. TCRdb analysed the RACE reads with MiXCR anew, one entry per CDR3 protein. The sample yields around 110,000 distinct CDR3 sequences, about 12% seen once. Material: whole blood, obtained in connection with sensitization to the hapten diphenylcyclopropenone (DPC). These receptors were collected from a woman between 50 and 59 years old with alopecia areata. Some clones in this sample may be carry-over from other donors' samples.

This clonotype was recorded at least ten times. The chain carries TRBV6-6 and TRBJ1-2; no definite D call. Germline V gene sequence: CDR1 MNHNY, CDR2 SVGAGI (reference sequence). The CDR3 runs to 14 residues. Trimming stripped 5 bases from V and 3 bases from J, with 13 bases between. Written as DNA, the CDR3 is TGTGCCAGCAGTCAAACAAGCTCCGACTATGGCTACACCTTC. Translating gives CASSQTSSDYGYTF.

This clonotype was seen just once. The J gene is TRBJ1-1, the V gene TRBV5-5; 7 bases fit TRBD1. The V gene's germline CDR1 is SGHKS and CDR2 YYEKEE (reference sequence). CDR3 length: 15 residues. J lost 2 bases, V lost 7 bases, and 11 bases had no gene match. As DNA, the CDR3 is TGTGCCAGCCGGCAGGGGGAAGGGTTTAACACTGAAGCTTTCTTT. Translated: CASRQGEGFNTEAFF.

This clonotype was seen many times. The chain is built from TRBV6-5 and TRBJ2-2, with D uncertain. This CDR3 spans 14 amino acids. The germline V gene has CDR1 MNHEY and CDR2 SVGAGI. V lost 4 bases and J lost 4, with 10 bases in between. The CDR3 region has the DNA TGTGCCAGCAGTTCTCCATATACCACCGGGGAGCTGTTTTTT. As protein: CASSSPYTTGELFF.

The V gene is TRBV29-1, the J gene TRBJ1-2; the D gene is possibly TRBD1 (6 bases). Deletions cut 1 base from V and 4 bases from J, with 13 bases between. The CDR3 has 14 residues. From germline, CDR1 is SQVTM and CDR2 ANQGSEA. The chain's CDR3 is CSVEGGAKFYGYTF. The CDR3 coding sequence is TGCAGCGTTGAAGGGGGGGCGAAGTTCTATGGCTACACCTTC.

This clonotype came up many times. This chain uses TRBV24-1 with TRBJ2-7; the D gene is possibly TRBD1 (7 bases). Per the germline V gene, CDR1 is KGHDR and CDR2 is SFDVKD. V lost 3 bases, J lost 1 base, and 36 bases lay in between. This CDR3 has 23 residues. The CDR3 loop is CATSDHPGTEGRIGVRRSYEQYF. In DNA form, the CDR3 reads TGTGCCACCAGTGATCACCCGGGGACAGAGGGGAGGATCGGCGTTCGAAGATCCTACGAGCAGTACTTC.

This clonotype came up many times. The genes are TRBV5-8 and TRBJ2-1; TRBD1 agrees at 9 bases. Germline CDR1 is SGHTS and CDR2 is YDEGEE. This CDR3 has 16 residues. After removal of 5 bases from V and 1 base from J, the junction contained 7 bases not matched to a gene. The CDR3 bases are TGTGCCAGCAGTACAGGGACAGGGTCTTCCTACAATGAGCAGTTCTTC. Translating gives CASSTGTGSSYNEQFF.

This clonotype was seen ten or more times. This chain connects TRBV7-9 to TRBJ2-5; no reliable D call. The CDR3 covers 14 residues. V lost 5 bases and J lost 1, with 11 bases in between. Germline V gene data show CDR1 as SEHNR and CDR2 as FQNEAQ (reference sequence). The CDR3 is CASSRARVQETQYF. The CDR3 region has the DNA TGTGCCAGCAGCCGAGCCCGGGTCCAAGAGACCCAGTACTTC.

J is TRBJ2-3 and V is TRBV7-2; the D gene could be TRBD1 or TRBD2 (5 bases each). V was clipped by 11 bases and J by 2 bases, with 14 bases between them. This CDR3 contains 13 residues. Germline loops: CDR1 SGHTA, CDR2 FQGNSA. As DNA, the CDR3 is TGTGCCGGGGCCACGAGGGCCACAGATACGCAGTATTTT. Translated, it gives CAGATRATDTQYF.

This clonotype occurred once. J is TRBJ1-1 and V is TRBV29-1; D call uncertain. Germline V gene lookup returns CDR1 SQVTM and CDR2 ANQGSEA. Trimming took off 0 bases at V and 1 base at J, with 6 bases between the two ends. The CDR3 has 13 amino acids. CDR3 amino acids: CSVEEAANTEAFF. CDR3 nucleotide sequence: TGCAGCGTTGAAGAGGCAGCGAACACTGAAGCTTTCTTT.

The table lists this clonotype with many counts. This sequence joins TRBV29-1 and TRBJ2-5, with 14 bases identical to TRBD2. The CDR3 runs to 14 residues. The V segment lost 4 bases and the J segment 2 bases; nucleotides outside the gene matches: 0. CDR1 and CDR2 (germline): SQVTM, ANQGSEA. CDR3 DNA: TGCAGCGTTGGACTAGCGGGAGGGCAAGAGACCCAGTACTTC. This gives the protein CSVGLAGGQETQYF.

This clonotype was seen at least ten times. The genes are TRBV10-3 and TRBJ1-2; no definite D call. Trimming took 8 bases from V and 5 from J, leaving 15 bases between them. CDR3 length: 13 residues. The germline gives CDR1 ENHRY, CDR2 SYGVKD. For the CDR3, the DNA is TGTGCCATCCGGGCAGGAATTCGGTATGGCTACACCTTC. It codes for CAIRAGIRYGYTF.

In its sample, this clonotype was seen many times. CDR3 DNA: TGTGCCAGCAGCAAAATCGAGACTGAAGCTTTCTTT. This encodes CASSKIETEAFF. V is TRBV5-4 and J is TRBJ1-1, with D uncertain. The V end was cut by 4 bases, the J end by 5 bases, with 9 bases between. CDR1 is SGHNT, CDR2 YYREEE, per germline (reference sequence). This CDR3 has 12 amino acids.

The chain is built from TRBV20-1 and TRBJ2-1, with no clear D. Germline-derived CDR1 and CDR2 are DFQATT and SNEGSKA (reference sequence). Trimming shortened V by 2 bases and J by 9 bases, and 5 bases separated the two germline ends. The CDR3 covers 10 residues. This CDR3 is CSARFTEQFF. For the CDR3, the DNA is TGCAGTGCTAGATTCACTGAGCAGTTCTTC.

The chain recombines TRBV28 with TRBJ2-7; TRBD2 aligns across 15 bases. With V trimmed by 6 bases and J by 4 bases, 10 bases remained unmatched. Germline V CDR1 and CDR2: MDHEN, SYDVKM. The CDR3 loop spans 17 amino acids. CDR3 loop: CASRGLAGGWELYEQYF. The CDR3 bases are TGTGCCAGCAGGGGACTAGCGGGGGGCTGGGAACTTTACGAGCAGTACTTC.

This clonotype was observed many times. V and J are TRBV11-2 and TRBJ2-4; 10 bases agree with TRBD2. V was pared by 1 base and J by 9 bases, with 9 bases of the junction left unmatched. This CDR3 spans 16 amino acids. Germline loops: CDR1 SGHAT, CDR2 FQNNGV. The CDR3 region has the DNA TGTGCCAGCAGCTTAGTAGGGCCTGGACTAGCGGTCATTCAGTACTTC. Translation gives CASSLVGPGLAVIQYF.

The V and J genes are TRBV11-2 and TRBJ2-1; D perhaps matches TRBD2 (6 bases). CDR3 length: 15 amino acids. Germline CDR1 is SGHAT and CDR2 is FQNNGV. Trimming stripped 5 bases from V and 0 bases from J, with 11 bases between. This chain's CDR3 is CASSPGLSSYNEQFF. The CDR3, as DNA: TGTGCCAGCAGCCCCGGACTAAGCTCCTACAATGAGCAGTTCTTC.

The genes are TRBV10-3 and TRBJ1-2; 7 bases fit TRBD1. This CDR3 has 13 amino acids. CDR1 is ENHRY and CDR2 is SYGVKD in the germline V gene. V shed 8 bases, J shed 2 bases, and the junction held 5 bases outside the gene matches. Here the CDR3 DNA reads TGTGCCATCTCCCAGGGACAGAACTATGGCTACACCTTC. This codes for CAISQGQNYGYTF.

This clonotype has ten or more counts. This sequence joins TRBV5-4 and TRBJ2-1, with 9 bases that match TRBD2. Germline V lookup: CDR1 SGHNT, CDR2 YYREEE (reference sequence). The ends lost 3 bases at V and 5 bases at J; junction bases unmatched: 9. This CDR3 is built from 16 residues. The CDR3 protein is CASSSPTSGFNNEQFF. CDR3 nucleotides: TGTGCCAGCAGCTCTCCAACTAGCGGGTTCAACAATGAGCAGTTCTTC.

The gene calls are TRBV6-1 and TRBJ2-7, with D unclear. This CDR3 region has 12 residues. The germline V and J ends were trimmed by 7 bases and 2 bases, with 9 bases remaining between them. Germline CDR1 is MNHNS and CDR2 is SASEGT. CDR3 nucleotides: TGTGCCAGCAACGGCCTTACCTACGAGCAGTACTTC. As protein: CASNGLTYEQYF.

The chain links TRBV15 to TRBJ2-2, with 9 bases fitting TRBD1. Germline trimming cut 6 bases from V and 2 bases from J; bases unmatched to any gene: 1. Germline V gene data show CDR1 as LNHNV and CDR2 as YYDKDF (reference sequence). The CDR3 sequence is 14 residues long. CDR3 DNA: TGTGCCACCAGGACAGGGGGAAACACCGGGGAGCTGTTTTTT. It is translated as CATRTGGNTGELFF.

In its sample, this clonotype was seen a few times. The V and J genes are TRBV7-9 and TRBJ1-2, with D possibly TRBD1 on 5 matching bases. V lost 0 bases and J lost 0, with 8 bases in between. The CDR3 extends over 15 amino acids. CDR1 SEHNR and CDR2 FQNEAQ come from the germline V gene (reference sequence). CDR3 amino acids: CASSLAQGANYGYTF. The CDR3 coding sequence is TGTGCCAGCAGCTTAGCGCAGGGAGCTAACTATGGCTACACCTTC.